This TCR beta chain was sequenced for a study of Graves' ophthalmopathy and Graves' hyperthyroidism. Regarding the study as a whole: The model's prediction of ophthalmopathy progression had roughly 71% sensitivity and 72% to 80% specificity.

Moderate-to-severe activity, CAS at least 3, NOSPECS at least 4 and duration under 3 months characterized donors with ophthalmopathy. The TCR beta CDR3 regions underwent amplification from RNA transcripts. HTBI primers primed a first-round RT-PCR, and a second-round multiplex PCR followed. In TCRdb, the multiplex PCR reads were re-called with MiXCR into one record per CDR3 protein. The sample consists of 300,000 or so distinct CDR3 sequences, 17% of them appearing once. V shed 3 bases, J shed 3 bases, and the junction held 4 bases outside the gene matches. This CDR3 contains 14 residues. Germline CDR1 reads SEHNR; CDR2 reads FQNEAQ (reference sequence). This clonotype came up many times. Its target is not known.

The V call is TRBV7-9, the J call TRBJ1-1; 7 nucleotides agree with TRBD1. Input material: peripheral blood. The receptor was derived from an adult man with Graves' ophthalmopathy. CDR3 residues: CASSFDRADTEAFF. The CDR3 region has the DNA TGTGCCAGCAGCTTCGACAGGGCGGACACTGAAGCTTTCTTT.